This entry concerns a single T cell receptor beta chain. Its antigen remains unidentified. Using immunoSEQ multiplex PCR, the repertoire was profiled, and TCRdb retains in-frame clones only, with some absent. The table has 65,000 to 85,000 clones, 80% to 95% seen once. This entry belongs to a study of lymphopenia after photon versus proton radiotherapy. The study's findings and limits: Proton therapy kept repertoires fairly stable, unlike photons, which gained effector/memory cells. Post-nadir diversity loss with photons came from oligoclonal expansion, particularly CD8+ Temra cells.

CDR1 SEHNR and CDR2 FQNEAQ come from the germline V gene (reference sequence). The CDR3 is made up of 14 amino acids. The V end was cut by 5 bases, the J end by 2 bases, with 12 bases between. This sample comprised peripheral blood, obtained from a patient treated with photon-based radiotherapy. The clonotype originates from a woman aged 40-49 years with cholangiocarcinoma. The rearrangement links TRBV7-9 to TRBJ1-2; D uncertain. Here the CDR3 DNA reads TGTGCCAGCAGCCCATCCGACGGGAACTATGGCTACACCTTC. Its translation is CASSPSDGNYGYTF.